A single sample gave rise to the 7 T cell receptor beta chains below, sequenced in a study of T cells in Graves' hyperthyroidism and ophthalmopathy. RNA transcripts yielded amplified TCR beta CDR3 regions. Primed by the HTBI set, a first-round RT-PCR was run on the TCR CDR3. Each CDR3 protein is one row after TCRdb ran MiXCR on the multiplex PCR reads. This sample has about 540,000 distinct CDR3 sequences, with about 43% found just once. The sequenced sample was peripheral blood or thyroid tissue (not recorded which). These receptors all come from a woman aged 18-29 years with Graves' hyperthyroidism.

The chain couples TRBV2 to TRBJ1-6; D possibly corresponds to TRBD1 (5 bases). The length of the CDR3 is 14 residues. V was clipped by 6 bases and J by 7 bases, with 13 bases between them. Germline CDR1 and CDR2: SNHLY and FYNNEI. This CDR3 reads CASRDGHGNSPLHF. The CDR3, as DNA: TGTGCCAGCAGGGACGGACACGGGAATTCACCCCTCCACTTT. The entire variable domain, with the rest obtained from reference TRBV2 and TRBJ1-6, is as follows: EPEVTQTPSHQVTQMGQEVILRCVPISNHLYFYWYRQILGQKVEFLVSFYNNEISEKSEIFDDQFSVERPDGSNFTLKIRSTKLEDSAMYFCASRDGHGNSPLHFGNGTRLTVT.

This clonotype was seen repeatedly, ten times or more. The rearrangement links TRBV7-9 to TRBJ2-3, with no clear D. Trimming took off 4 bases at V and 6 bases at J, with 11 bases between the two ends. The CDR3 length is 13 residues. Looked up from germline, CDR1 is SEHNR and CDR2 is FQNEAQ (reference sequence). CDR3 sequence (DNA): TGTGCCAGCAGCTCGTTCCAAAAGGATACGCAGTATTTT. Protein sequence: CASSSFQKDTQYF.

This clonotype was recorded a few times. V and J are TRBV19 and TRBJ1-3; TRBD1 agrees at 8 bases. V gave up 5 bases and J gave up 3 bases; unmatched junction bases: 6. Germline V gives CDR1 LNHDA, CDR2 SQIVND (reference sequence). The CDR3 sequence is 15 residues long. CDR3 nucleotide sequence: TGTGCCAGTAGTGACAGGGGCACTCGTGGAAACACCATATATTTT. Translated, it gives CASSDRGTRGNTIYF.

To note about this clonotype: A much larger clone sits a single nucleotide away, making a read error possible. This chain joins TRBV15 and TRBJ1-1, with D uncertain. This CDR3 region has 14 residues. Germline CDR1 LNHNV, CDR2 YYDKDF (reference sequence). V was cut by 5 bases and J by 1 base, with 11 bases left in between. In DNA, the CDR3 is TGTGCCACCAGCGCCCGGGCAGAGAACACTGAAGCTTTCTTT. Translation: CATSARAENTEAFF.

In its sample, this clonotype was seen many times. The CDR3 coding sequence is TGTGCCAGCAGCTTCCCTCAGGGAAGGGAGACCCAGTACTTC. It translates to CASSFPQGRETQYF. The chain carries TRBV7-6 and TRBJ2-5, with D tentatively TRBD1 (5 bases). The germline V gene has CDR1 SGHVS and CDR2 FNYEAQ. V was pared by 3 bases and J by 5 bases, with 13 bases between. This CDR3 contains 14 residues.

The J gene is TRBJ2-7, the V gene TRBV15, with 7 bases fitting TRBD1. There are 14 residues in the CDR3. J was trimmed by 5 bases and V by 1 base; bases with no gene match: 5. Germline V gives CDR1 LNHNV, CDR2 YYDKDF (reference sequence). For the CDR3, the DNA is TGTGCCACCAGCAGAGGGACAGGCGGCAACGAGCAGTACTTC. Protein sequence: CATSRGTGGNEQYF.

Worth noting for this clonotype: A much bigger clone sits one base away, suggesting this may be a read error. The chain combines TRBV10-3 with TRBJ1-2; a weak D match, TRBD1 (6 bases). Germline V CDR1 and CDR2: ENHRY, SYGVKD. CDR3 size: 13 residues. V dropped 2 bases and J dropped 7 bases, with 11 bases sitting between them. As DNA, the CDR3 is TGTGCCATCAGTGAGGGGGGGGCGCCTGGCTACACCTTC. This gives the protein CAISEGGAPGYTF.